This T cell receptor beta chain was recovered during a study of T cells in Graves' hyperthyroidism and ophthalmopathy. Turning to this clonotype: Its antigen is as yet unknown.

V was trimmed by 1 base and J by 6 bases, leaving 10 bases between them. Germline CDR1 reads ENHRY; CDR2 reads SYGVKD. CDR3 length: 14 residues. General study points: Ophthalmopathy, which appeared later, was predicted by the model a median around 6 months before onset.

Amplification targeted TCR beta CDR3 regions from RNA transcripts. RT-PCR in the first round (using the HTBI primer set) targeted the TCR CDR3. TCRdb independently ran MiXCR on the multiplex PCR reads; one entry per CDR3 protein. The sample lists roughly 700,000 distinct CDR3 sequences; just over 35% were seen once. Thyroid ultrasound, orbital computed tomography, clinical symptoms, and serum thyroxine and TRAb underpinned diagnoses. The PBMCs were sourced from fresh peripheral blood (about 10 ml). The sequencing input was blood. This clonotype was obtained from a woman aged 40 to 55 with Graves' hyperthyroidism. The V call is TRBV10-3, the J call TRBJ1-5; D is undetermined. The CDR3 DNA is TGTGCCATCAGTGAGTGGCCAGATCGTCAGCCCCAGCATTTT. Protein: CAISEWPDRQPQHF.